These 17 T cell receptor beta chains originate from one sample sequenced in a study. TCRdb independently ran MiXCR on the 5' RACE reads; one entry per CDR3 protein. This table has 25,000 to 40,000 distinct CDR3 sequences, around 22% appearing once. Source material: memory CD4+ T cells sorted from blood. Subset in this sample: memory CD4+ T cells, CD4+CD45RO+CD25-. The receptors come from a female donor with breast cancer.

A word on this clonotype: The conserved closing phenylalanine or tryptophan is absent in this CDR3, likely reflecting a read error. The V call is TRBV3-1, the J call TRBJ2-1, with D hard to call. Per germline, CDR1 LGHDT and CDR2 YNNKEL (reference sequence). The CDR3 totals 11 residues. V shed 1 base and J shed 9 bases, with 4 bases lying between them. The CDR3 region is CASSQAGEQFL. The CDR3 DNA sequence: TGTGCCAGCAGCCAAGCGGGTGAGCAGTTCCTC.

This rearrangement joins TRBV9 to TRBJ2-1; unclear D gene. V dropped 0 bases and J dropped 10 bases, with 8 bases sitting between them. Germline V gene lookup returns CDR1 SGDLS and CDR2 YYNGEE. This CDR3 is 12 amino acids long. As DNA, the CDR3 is TGTGCCAGCAGCGTAGGGACCAGCGAGCAGTTCTTC. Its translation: CASSVGTSEQFF.

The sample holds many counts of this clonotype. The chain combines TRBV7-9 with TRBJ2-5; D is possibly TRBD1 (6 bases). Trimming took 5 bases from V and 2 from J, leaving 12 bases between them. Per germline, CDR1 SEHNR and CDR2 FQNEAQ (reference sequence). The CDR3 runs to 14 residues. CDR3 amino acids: CASSPPQGQETQYF. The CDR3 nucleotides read TGTGCCAGCAGCCCCCCGCAGGGGCAAGAGACCCAGTACTTC.

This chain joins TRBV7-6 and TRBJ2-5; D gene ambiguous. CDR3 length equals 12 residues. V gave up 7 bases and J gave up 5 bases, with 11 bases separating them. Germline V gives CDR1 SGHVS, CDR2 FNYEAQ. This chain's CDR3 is CASTPRRETQYF. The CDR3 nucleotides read TGTGCCAGCACCCCCCGCAGGGAGACCCAGTACTTC.

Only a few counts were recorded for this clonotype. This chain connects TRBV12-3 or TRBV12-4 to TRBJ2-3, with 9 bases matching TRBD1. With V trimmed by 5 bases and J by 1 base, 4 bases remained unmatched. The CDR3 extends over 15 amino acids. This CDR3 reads CASSRGTGRTDTQYF. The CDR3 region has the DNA TGTGCCAGCAGTCGGGGGACAGGGCGCACAGATACGCAGTATTTT.

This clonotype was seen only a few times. The CDR3 region has the DNA TGTGCCAGCGGGCCCCCCTACGAGCAGTACTTC. It specifies CASGPPYEQYF. V gene TRBV27 combines with J gene TRBJ2-7; D gene unclear. The V end was cut by 8 bases, the J end by 2 bases, with 7 bases between. CDR1 and CDR2 from the germline V gene are MNHEY and SMNVEV (reference sequence). The CDR3 sequence is 11 residues long.

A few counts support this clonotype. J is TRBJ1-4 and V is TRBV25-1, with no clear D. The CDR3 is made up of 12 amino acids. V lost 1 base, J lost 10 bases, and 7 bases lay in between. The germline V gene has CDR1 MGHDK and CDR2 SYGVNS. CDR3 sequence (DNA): TGTGCCAGCAGTGAATTACTGGTAAAACTGTTTTTT. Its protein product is CASSELLVKLFF.

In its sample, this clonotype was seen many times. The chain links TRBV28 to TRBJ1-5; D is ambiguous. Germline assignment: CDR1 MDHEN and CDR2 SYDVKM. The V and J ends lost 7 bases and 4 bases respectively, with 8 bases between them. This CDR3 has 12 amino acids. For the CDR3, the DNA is TGTGCCAGCACGATCACTAATCAGCCCCAGCATTTT. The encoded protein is CASTITNQPQHF.

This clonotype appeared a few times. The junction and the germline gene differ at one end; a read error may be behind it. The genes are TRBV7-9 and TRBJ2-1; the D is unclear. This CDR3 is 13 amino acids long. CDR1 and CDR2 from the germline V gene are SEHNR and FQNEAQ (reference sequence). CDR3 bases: TGTGCCAGCAGCTTACCCAGCTACGATGAGCAGTTCTTC. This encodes CASSLPSYDEQFF.

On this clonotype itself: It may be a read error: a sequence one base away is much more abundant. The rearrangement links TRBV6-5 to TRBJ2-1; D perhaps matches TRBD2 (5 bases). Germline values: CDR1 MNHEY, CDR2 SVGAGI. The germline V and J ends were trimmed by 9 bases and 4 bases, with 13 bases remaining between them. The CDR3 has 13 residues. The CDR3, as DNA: TGTGCCAGAACGGGGAGTAGATACAATGAGCAGTTCTTC. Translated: CARTGSRYNEQFF.

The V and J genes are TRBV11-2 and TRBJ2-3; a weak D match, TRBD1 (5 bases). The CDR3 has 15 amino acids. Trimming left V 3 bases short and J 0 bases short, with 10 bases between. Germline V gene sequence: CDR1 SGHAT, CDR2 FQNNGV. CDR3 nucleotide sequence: TGTGCCAGCAGCTTGGACACCTCTAGCACAGATACGCAGTATTTT. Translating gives CASSLDTSSTDTQYF. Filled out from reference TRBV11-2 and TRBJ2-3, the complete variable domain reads EAGVAQSPRYKIIEKRQSVAFWCNPISGHATLYWYQQILGQGPKLLIQFQNNGVVDDSQLPKDRFSAERLKGVDSTLKIQPAKLEDSAVYLCASSLDTSSTDTQYFGPGTRLTVL.

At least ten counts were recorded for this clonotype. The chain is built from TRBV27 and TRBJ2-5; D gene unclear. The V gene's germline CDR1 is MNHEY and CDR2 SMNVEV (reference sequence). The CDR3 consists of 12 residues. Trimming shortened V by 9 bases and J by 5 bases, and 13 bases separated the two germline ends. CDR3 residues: CARRPLRETQYF. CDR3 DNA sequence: TGTGCCAGAAGGCCCCTGCGGGAGACCCAGTACTTC.

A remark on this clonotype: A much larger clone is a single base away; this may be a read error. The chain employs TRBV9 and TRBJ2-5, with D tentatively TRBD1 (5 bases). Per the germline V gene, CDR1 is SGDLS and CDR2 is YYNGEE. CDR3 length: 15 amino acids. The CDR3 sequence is CAGSEFQGPQETQYF. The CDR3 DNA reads TGTGCCGGCAGCGAATTCCAGGGCCCCCAAGAGACCCAGTACTTC.

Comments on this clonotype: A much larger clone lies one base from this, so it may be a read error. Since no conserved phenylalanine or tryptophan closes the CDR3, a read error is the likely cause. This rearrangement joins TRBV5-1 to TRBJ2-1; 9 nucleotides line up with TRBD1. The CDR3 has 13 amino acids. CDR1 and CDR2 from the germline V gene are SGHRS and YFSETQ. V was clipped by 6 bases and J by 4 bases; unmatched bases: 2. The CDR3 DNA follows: TGCGCCAGCAAGGACAGGGGTTACAATGAGCAGTTCTGC. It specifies CASKDRGYNEQFC.

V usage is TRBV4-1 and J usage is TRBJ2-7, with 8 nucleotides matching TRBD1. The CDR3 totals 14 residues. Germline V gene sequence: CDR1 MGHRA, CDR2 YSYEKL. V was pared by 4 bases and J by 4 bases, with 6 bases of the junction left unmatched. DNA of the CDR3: TGCGCCAGCAGCCCGTGGACAGGGCAGTACGAGCAGTACTTC. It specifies CASSPWTGQYEQYF.

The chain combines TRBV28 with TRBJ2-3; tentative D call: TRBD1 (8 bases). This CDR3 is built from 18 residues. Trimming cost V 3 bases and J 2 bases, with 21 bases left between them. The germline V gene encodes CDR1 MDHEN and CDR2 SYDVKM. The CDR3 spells CASSFGADREGFTDTQYF. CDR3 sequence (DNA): TGTGCCAGCAGTTTTGGGGCGGACAGGGAGGGCTTCACAGATACGCAGTATTTT. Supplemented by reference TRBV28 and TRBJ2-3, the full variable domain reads DVKVTQSSRYLVKRTGEKVFLECVQDMDHENMFWYRQDPGLGLRLIYFSYDVKMKEKGDIPEGYSVSREKKERFSLILESASTNQTSMYLCASSFGADREGFTDTQYFGPGTRLTVL.

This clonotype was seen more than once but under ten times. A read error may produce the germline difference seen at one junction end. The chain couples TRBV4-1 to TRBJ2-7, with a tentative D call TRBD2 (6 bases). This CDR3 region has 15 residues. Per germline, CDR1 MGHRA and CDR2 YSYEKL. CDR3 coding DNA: TGCGCCGGCAGCCAAGTACTAGCACGGGGTGGCGAGCAGTACTTC. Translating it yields CAGSQVLARGGEQYF.